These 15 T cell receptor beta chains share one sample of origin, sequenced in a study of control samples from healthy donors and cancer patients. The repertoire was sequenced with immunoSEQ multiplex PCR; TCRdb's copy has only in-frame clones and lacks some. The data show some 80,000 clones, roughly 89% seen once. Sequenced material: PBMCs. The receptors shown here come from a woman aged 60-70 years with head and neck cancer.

In nucleotides, the CDR3 is TGCGCCAGCAGCCAAGGGTTTACCGGGACAGTGGGCTACGAGCAGTACTTC. It is translated as CASSQGFTGTVGYEQYF. This chain links TRBV4-1 with TRBJ2-7; TRBD1 matches at 7 bases. Trimming at V came to 1 base and at J to 3 bases, leaving 12 bases not matched to a gene. Germline V gene lookup returns CDR1 MGHRA and CDR2 YSYEKL. CDR3 size: 17 residues.

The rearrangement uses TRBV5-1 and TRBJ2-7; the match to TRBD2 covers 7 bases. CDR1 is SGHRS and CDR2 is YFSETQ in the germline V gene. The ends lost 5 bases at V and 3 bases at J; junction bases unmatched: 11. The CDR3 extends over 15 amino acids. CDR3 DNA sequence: TGCGCCAGCAGTTTTAGAGCGGGGCCGGACTACGAGCAGTACTTC. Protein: CASSFRAGPDYEQYF.

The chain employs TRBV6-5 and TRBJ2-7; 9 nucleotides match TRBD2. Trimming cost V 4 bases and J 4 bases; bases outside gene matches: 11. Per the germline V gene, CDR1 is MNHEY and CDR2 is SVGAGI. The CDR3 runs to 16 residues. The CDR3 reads CASSSPRGSGSYEQYF. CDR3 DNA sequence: TGTGCCAGCAGTTCCCCTCGGGGTAGCGGGAGTTACGAGCAGTACTTC.

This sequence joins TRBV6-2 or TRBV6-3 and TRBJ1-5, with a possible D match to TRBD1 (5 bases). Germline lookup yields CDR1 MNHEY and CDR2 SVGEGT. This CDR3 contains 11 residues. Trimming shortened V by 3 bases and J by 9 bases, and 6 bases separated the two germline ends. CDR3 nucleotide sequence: TGTGCCAGCAGTTATAGGGGGCCCCAGCATTTT. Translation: CASSYRGPQHF.

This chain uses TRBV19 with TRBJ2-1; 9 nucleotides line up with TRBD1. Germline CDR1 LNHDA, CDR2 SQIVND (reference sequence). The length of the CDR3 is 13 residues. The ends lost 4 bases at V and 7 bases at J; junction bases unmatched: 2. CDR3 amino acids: CASSKTGGNEQFF. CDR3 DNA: TGTGCCAGTAGTAAGACAGGGGGAAATGAGCAGTTCTTC.

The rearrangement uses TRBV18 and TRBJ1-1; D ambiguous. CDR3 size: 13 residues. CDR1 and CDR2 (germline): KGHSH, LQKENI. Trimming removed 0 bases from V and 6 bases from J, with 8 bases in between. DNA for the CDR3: TGTGCCAGCTCACCACCCCTCGCACCTGAAGCTTTCTTT. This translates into CASSPPLAPEAFF. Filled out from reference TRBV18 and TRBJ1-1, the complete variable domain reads NAGVMQNPRHLVRRRGQEARLRCSPMKGHSHVYWYRQLPEEGLKFMVYLQKENIIDESGMPKERFSAEFPKEGPSILRIQQVVRGDSAAYFCASSPPLAPEAFFGQGTRLTVV.

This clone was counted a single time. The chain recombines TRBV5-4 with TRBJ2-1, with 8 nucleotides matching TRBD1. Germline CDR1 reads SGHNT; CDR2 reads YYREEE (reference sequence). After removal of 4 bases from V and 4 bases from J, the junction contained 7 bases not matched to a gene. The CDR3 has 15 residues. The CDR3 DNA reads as TGTGCCAGCAGCATCGCGACAGGGGTGTACAATGAGCAGTTCTTC. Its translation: CASSIATGVYNEQFF.

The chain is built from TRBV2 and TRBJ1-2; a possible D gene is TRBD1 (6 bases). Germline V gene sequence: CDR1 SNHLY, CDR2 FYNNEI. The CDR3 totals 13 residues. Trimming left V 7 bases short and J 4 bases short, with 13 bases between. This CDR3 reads CASNQGLGYGYTF. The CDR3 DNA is TGTGCCAGCAATCAGGGGCTAGGCTATGGCTACACCTTC.

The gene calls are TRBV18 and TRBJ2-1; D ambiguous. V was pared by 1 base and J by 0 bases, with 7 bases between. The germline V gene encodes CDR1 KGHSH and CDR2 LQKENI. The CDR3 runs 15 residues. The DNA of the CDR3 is TGTGCCAGCTCACCACTGTCCGGCTCCTACAATGAGCAGTTCTTC. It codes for CASSPLSGSYNEQFF. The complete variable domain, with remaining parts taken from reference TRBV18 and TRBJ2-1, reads NAGVMQNPRHLVRRRGQEARLRCSPMKGHSHVYWYRQLPEEGLKFMVYLQKENIIDESGMPKERFSAEFPKEGPSILRIQQVVRGDSAAYFCASSPLSGSYNEQFFGPGTRLTVL.

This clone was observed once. The CDR3 protein is CASSYRWTNEQFF. The CDR3 DNA reads as TGTGCCAGCAGTTACCGGTGGACGAATGAGCAGTTCTTC. The rearrangement uses TRBV6-2 or TRBV6-3 and TRBJ2-1, with no clear D. CDR3 size: 13 residues. The germline V gene encodes CDR1 MNHEY and CDR2 SVGEGT. Trimming shortened V by 2 bases and J by 7 bases, and 9 bases separated the two germline ends.

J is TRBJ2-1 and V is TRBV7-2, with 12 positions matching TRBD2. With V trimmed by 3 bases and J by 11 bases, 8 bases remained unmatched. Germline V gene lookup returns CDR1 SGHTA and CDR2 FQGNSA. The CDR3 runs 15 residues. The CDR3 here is CASSFISGLAGKQFF. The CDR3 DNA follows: TGTGCCAGCAGCTTTATCTCCGGACTAGCGGGAAAGCAGTTCTTC.

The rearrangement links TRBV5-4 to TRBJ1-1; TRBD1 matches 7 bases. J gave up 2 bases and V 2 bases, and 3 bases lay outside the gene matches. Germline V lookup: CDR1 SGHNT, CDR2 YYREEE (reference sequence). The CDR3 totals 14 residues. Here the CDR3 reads CASSFGQANTEAFF. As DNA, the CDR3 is TGTGCCAGCAGCTTTGGACAGGCAAACACTGAAGCTTTCTTT.

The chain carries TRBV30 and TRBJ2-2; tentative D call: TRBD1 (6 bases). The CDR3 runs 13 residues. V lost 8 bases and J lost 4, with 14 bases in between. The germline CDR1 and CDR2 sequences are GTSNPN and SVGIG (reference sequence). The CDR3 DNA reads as TGTGCCGCGAGGGACACTGGCACCGGGGAGCTGTTTTTT. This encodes CAARDTGTGELFF.

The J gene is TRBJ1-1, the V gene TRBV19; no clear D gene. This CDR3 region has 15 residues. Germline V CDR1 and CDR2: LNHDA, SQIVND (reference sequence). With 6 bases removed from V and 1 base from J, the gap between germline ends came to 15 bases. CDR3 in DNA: TGTGCCAGTAGCAGCAACCCGGCCGGGAACACTGAAGCTTTCTTT. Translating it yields CASSSNPAGNTEAFF.

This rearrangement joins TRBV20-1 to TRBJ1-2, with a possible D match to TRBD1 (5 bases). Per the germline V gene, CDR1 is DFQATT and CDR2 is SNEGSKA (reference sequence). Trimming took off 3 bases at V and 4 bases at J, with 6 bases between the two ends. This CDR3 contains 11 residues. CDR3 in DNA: TGCAGTGCTAGTGGGGGCTATGGCTACACCTTC. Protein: CSASGGYGYTF.